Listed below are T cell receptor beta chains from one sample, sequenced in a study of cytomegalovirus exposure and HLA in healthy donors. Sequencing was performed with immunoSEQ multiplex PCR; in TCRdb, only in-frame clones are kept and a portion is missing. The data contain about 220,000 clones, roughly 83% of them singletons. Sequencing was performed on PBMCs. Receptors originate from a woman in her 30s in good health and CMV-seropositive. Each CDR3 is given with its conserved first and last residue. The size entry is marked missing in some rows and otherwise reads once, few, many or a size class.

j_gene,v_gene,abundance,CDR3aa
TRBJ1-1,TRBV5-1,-,CASRLAGTPLLNTEAFF
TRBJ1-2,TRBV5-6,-,CASSLGGSGGYTF
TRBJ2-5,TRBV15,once,CATEDRGLETQYF
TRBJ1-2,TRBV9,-,CASSVSGTGGLGYGYTF
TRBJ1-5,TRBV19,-,CASSTGDGYQPQHF
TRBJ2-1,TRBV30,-,CACSQDLFYNEQFF
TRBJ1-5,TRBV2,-,CATTGTGGQPQHF
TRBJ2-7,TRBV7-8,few,CASSYEGEQYF
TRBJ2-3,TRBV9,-,CASSVADRAADTQYF
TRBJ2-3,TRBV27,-,CASSARDTQYF
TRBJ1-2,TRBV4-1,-,CASRRGTGDKNYGYTF
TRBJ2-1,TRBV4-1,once,CASSQDLSGRANEQFF
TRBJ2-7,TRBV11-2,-,CASSLPQGSSYEQYF
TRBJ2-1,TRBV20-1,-,CSAEGANEQFF
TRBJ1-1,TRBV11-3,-,CASSLVGGATEAFF
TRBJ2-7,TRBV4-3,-,CASSQDLSTPYEQYF
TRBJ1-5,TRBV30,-,CAWSTGQGRNQPQHF
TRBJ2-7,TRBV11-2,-,CASSLKVSREPPYEQYF
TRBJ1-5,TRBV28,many,CASNSVGTGGWSNQPQHF
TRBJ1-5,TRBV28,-,CASSYRGSNQPQHF
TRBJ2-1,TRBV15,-,CATSRDGFLQFF
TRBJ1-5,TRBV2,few,CASSRQTNQPQHF
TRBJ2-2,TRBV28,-,CASSRNTGELFF
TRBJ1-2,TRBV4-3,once,CASSQSWDRRYGYTF
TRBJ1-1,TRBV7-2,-,CASSRVNTEAFF
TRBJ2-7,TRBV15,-,CATSRIQGGSYEQYF
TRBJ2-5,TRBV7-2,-,CASRLSWDRGETQYF
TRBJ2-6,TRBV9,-,CASSPPNPLWESGANVLTF
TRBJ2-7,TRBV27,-,CASSLGLADYEQYF
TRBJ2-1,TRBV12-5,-,CASGLALAGGPYPYNEQFF
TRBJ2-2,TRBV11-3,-,CASTAGGNAGELFF
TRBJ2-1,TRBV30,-,CAWSATVGEQFF
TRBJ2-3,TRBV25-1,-,CASSTLAGATDTQYF
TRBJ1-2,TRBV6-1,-,CASSEAGDYYGYTF
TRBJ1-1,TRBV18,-,CASSEIRGYTEAFF
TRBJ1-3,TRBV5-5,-,CASSRTPRTLSGNTIYF
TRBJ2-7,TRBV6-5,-,CASSVGQEVHEQYF
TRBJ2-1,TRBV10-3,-,CAISEPSGRRVNEQFF
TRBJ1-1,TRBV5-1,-,CASRTGGLNTEAFF
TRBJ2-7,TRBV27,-,CASSFGLAGEQYF
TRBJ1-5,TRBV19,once,CASSIGGVKPQHF
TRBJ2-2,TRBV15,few,CATSTLHGDTGELFF
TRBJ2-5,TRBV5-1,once,CASSPGLRKETQYF
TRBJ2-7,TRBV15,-,CATSREGRYEQYF
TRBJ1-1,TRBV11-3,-,CASGSASMNTEAFF
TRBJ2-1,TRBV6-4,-,CAIPRREEDEQFF
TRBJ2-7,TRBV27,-,CASSTGDSGEQYF
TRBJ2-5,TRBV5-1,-,CASSLSGIQETQYF